This T cell receptor beta chain appears in the sequencing data of a study of blood T cell repertoires in COVID-19 (dated by TCRdb to the early 2020s). Broadly, across the study: Samples from collaborators originated in the United States, Italy and Spain and spanned both the acute and convalescent phases of COVID-19. Where HLA class I and class II types were available, the types were taken from metadata supplied by the sample provider, not from assay-based typing. The dataset comprised deeply sampled blood TCRbeta repertoires from subjects exposed to, actively infected with, or recovered from COVID-19. The sample metadata nearly always contained a de-identified subject ID, COVID-19 status, age in years and sex. The samples were drawn from the first 160 participants of the ongoing ImmuneRACE study and from roughly 1,300 subjects provided by 6 global collaborators. The prospective study material was composed of cDNA or gDNA derived from T cells, B-cell-depleted T cells, or PBMCs. The repertoires were made available in a free public database intended to serve as a resource for research on the immune response to SARS-CoV-2.

As regards this clone: Its antigen has not been determined. It has no much larger one-base neighbor in the sample; base qualities were not kept.

Overall study results and their limits: How much clinical and demographic metadata was included differed by source and by participant, and the metadata was provided uncurated.

The CDR3 holds 17 amino acids from the cysteine to the phenylalanine. Only the CDR3 DNA stays, 51 bases, in frame from base 1. In the germline V gene, CDR1 corresponds to KGHSH and CDR2 to LQKENI. The junction carries 20 bases between V and J, which are trimmed by 5 bases and 3 bases respectively. Whole blood was collected in K2EDTA tubes by collaborating institutions according to the institutions' own protocols. For TCRbeta analysis, collaborator samples were shipped as frozen whole blood, as isolated PBMCs, or as DNA extracted from either sample type. The immunoSEQ Assay, a bias-controlled multiplex PCR, was used to amplify TCRbeta CDR3 regions from genomic DNA. In the source study's methods: Nucleated cell counts per sample were estimated from amplification of reference gene primers within the assay. To quantify the absolute abundance of each unique TCRbeta CDR3 rearrangement, sequence reads were collapsed and filtered. For each sample, productive Simpson clonality was calculated by taking the square root of Simpson's diversity index across productive rearrangements. The clones in this table, taken by TCRdb from immuneACCESS, are in-frame only. Not every clone is retained; where verified, under half of the shortfall comes from an unresolved V gene, and the cause of the rest is unknown. The D gene and trimming were derived from the DNA, and the V and J assignments and clone size from that table. The sample table holds tens of thousands of clones, of which around 84% were seen once. In total, the top ten clones hold approximately 59% of the sample.

The sample comprised peripheral blood. The V gene is TRBV18 and the J gene is TRBJ1-5, with a tentative D gene TRBD1 over 5 matching bases. The TCR sequence derives from a man in his 70s with acute or convalescent COVID-19. The sequence in DNA is TGTGCCAGCTCAAAATCTCGGAGGGACGGGAACAATCAGCCCCAGCATTTT. Its amino acids are CASSKSRRDGNNQPQHF.